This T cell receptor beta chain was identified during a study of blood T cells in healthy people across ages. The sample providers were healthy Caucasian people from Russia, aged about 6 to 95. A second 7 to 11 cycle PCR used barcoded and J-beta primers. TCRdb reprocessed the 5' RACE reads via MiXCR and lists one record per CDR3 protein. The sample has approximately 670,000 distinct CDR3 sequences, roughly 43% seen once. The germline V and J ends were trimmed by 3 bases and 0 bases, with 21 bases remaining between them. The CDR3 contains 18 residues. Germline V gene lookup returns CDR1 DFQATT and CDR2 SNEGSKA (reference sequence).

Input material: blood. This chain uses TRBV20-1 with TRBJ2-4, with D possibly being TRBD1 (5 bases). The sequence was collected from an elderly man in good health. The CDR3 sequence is CSASLGLGTGVAKNIQYF. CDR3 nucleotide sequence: TGCAGTGCTAGCCTTGGTTTGGGAACAGGCGTAGCCAAAAACATTCAGTACTTC.